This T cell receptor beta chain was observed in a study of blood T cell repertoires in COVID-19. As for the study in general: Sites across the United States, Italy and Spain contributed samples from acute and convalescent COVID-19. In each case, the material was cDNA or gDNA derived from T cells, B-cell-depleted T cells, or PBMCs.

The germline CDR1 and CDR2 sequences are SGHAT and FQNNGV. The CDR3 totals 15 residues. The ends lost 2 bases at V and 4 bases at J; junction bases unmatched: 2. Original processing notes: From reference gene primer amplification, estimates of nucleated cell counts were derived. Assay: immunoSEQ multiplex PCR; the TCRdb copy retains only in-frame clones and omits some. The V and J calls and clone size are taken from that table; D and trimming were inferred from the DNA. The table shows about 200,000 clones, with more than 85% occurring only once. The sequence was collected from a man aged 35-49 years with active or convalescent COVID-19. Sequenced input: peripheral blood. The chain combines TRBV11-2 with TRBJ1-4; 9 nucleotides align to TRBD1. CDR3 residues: CASSLNRGLNEKLFF. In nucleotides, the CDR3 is TGTGCCAGCAGCTTAAACAGGGGGCTTAATGAAAAACTGTTTTTT.